A single sample is the source of the 20 T cell receptor beta chains below, sequenced in a study of neurological immune-mediated disorders. Via MiXCR, TCRdb re-called the 5' RACE reads, giving one row per CDR3 protein. This sample has about 36,000 distinct CDR3 sequences, with approximately 10% found just once. What was sequenced was PBMCs. The receptor set was obtained from a woman aged 25-40 years with HTLV-1-associated myelopathy (HAM/TSP).

The V gene is TRBV12-3 or TRBV12-4, the J gene TRBJ2-3; 8 bases are shared with TRBD1. The J segment lost 4 bases and the V segment lost 3 bases, leaving 9 bases of the junction unmatched. This CDR3 comprises 16 residues. Here the CDR3 DNA reads TGTGCCAGCAGTTTGATGCGTGACAGGGGCGCAGATACGCAGTATTTT. This gives the protein CASSLMRDRGADTQYF.

This clonotype was seen ten or more times. Written as DNA, the CDR3 is TGTGCCAGCAGTTTAGATGTCGGTAAGCGGATCGAGCAGTACTTC. Protein sequence: CASSLDVGKRIEQYF. The J gene is TRBJ2-7, the V gene TRBV12-3 or TRBV12-4, with TRBD2 as a possible D gene (5 bases). V lost 1 base to trimming and J lost 6 bases, with 16 bases between them. The CDR3 contains 15 residues.

There are many counts of this clonotype. The CDR3 protein is CSAREPKGTRADTQYF. CDR3 DNA sequence: TGCAGTGCTAGAGAACCGAAGGGGACGAGGGCAGATACGCAGTATTTT. The J gene is TRBJ2-3, the V gene TRBV20-1; D tentatively reads TRBD1 or TRBD2 (5 bases each). Germline lookup yields CDR1 DFQATT and CDR2 SNEGSKA (reference sequence). This CDR3 is built from 16 residues. V lost 0 bases to trimming and J lost 4 bases, with 17 bases between them.

This clonotype appeared many times. The chain recombines TRBV12-3 or TRBV12-4 with TRBJ2-2; D may be TRBD1 (6 bases). The V end lost 3 bases, the J end lost 5 bases, and 16 bases lay between the germline ends. This CDR3 is built from 16 residues. CDR3 in DNA: TGTGCCAGCAGTTTGGTTCAAACAGGGAGTACCGGGGAGCTGTTTTTT. Amino acids: CASSLVQTGSTGELFF.

This clonotype was seen ten or more times. V is TRBV13 and J is TRBJ1-2; 8 bases agree with TRBD1. This CDR3 is built from 14 residues. Trimming cost V 8 bases and J 2 bases; bases outside gene matches: 7. Germline V gene lookup returns CDR1 PRHDT and CDR2 FYEKMQ (reference sequence). The CDR3 is CASGTGTGNYGYTF. In DNA form, the CDR3 reads TGTGCCAGCGGAACCGGGACAGGCAACTATGGCTACACCTTC.

Ten or more counts support this clonotype. The chain employs TRBV15 and TRBJ1-5, with D possibly being TRBD1 (5 bases). Germline V gene sequence: CDR1 LNHNV, CDR2 YYDKDF (reference sequence). V shed 3 bases and J shed 2 bases, with 14 bases lying between them. The CDR3 covers 16 residues. CDR3 amino acids: CATSRGEQAGNQPQHF. The CDR3 DNA reads TGTGCCACCAGCAGGGGGGAACAGGCGGGCAATCAGCCCCAGCATTTT.

This clonotype occurred many times. The J gene is TRBJ1-2, the V gene TRBV20-1; D possibly corresponds to TRBD1 (5 bases). The V gene lost 1 base and the J gene lost 8 bases, with 14 bases spanning the gap. Looked up from germline, CDR1 is DFQATT and CDR2 is SNEGSKA (reference sequence). The CDR3 runs to 13 residues. CDR3 residues: CSARGGSEVGYTF. CDR3 in DNA: TGCAGTGCTAGAGGGGGGTCGGAAGTCGGCTACACCTTC.

Ten or more counts support this clonotype. V gene TRBV20-1 combines with J gene TRBJ2-2; D is unresolved. CDR3 size: 14 residues. Germline values: CDR1 DFQATT, CDR2 SNEGSKA (reference sequence). V was clipped by 1 base and J by 5 bases, with 11 bases between them. The CDR3 is CSARAARVTGELFF. The CDR3 nucleotides are TGCAGTGCTAGAGCGGCTAGGGTAACCGGGGAGCTGTTTTTT.

This clonotype was detected many times. The chain couples TRBV6-5 to TRBJ2-3, with TRBD2 as a possible D gene (5 bases). The CDR3 has 14 residues. Germline V gene sequence: CDR1 MNHEY, CDR2 SVGAGI. The V and J ends lost 2 bases and 6 bases respectively, with 12 bases between them. The CDR3 loop reads CASSYMGSGDTQYF. DNA of the CDR3: TGTGCCAGCAGTTACATGGGGTCGGGGGATACGCAGTATTTT.

This clonotype appeared many times. The rearrangement links TRBV20-1 to TRBJ2-3; a possible D gene is TRBD1 (6 bases). Germline CDR1 DFQATT, CDR2 SNEGSKA (reference sequence). This CDR3 region has 14 residues. Trimming cost V 4 bases and J 1 base, with 12 bases left between them. The CDR3 nucleotides are TGCAGTGCTATTTACAGGGTAGGCACAGATACGCAGTATTTT. This gives the protein CSAIYRVGTDTQYF.

Notes on this clonotype: The junction departs from germline at one end; a sequencing error may be responsible. As DNA, the CDR3 is TGTACCAGCAGCTCCCAAGATTTTAATGAAAAACTGTTTTTT. This gives the protein CTSSSQDFNEKLFF. V gene TRBV5-5 combines with J gene TRBJ1-4; no definite D call. The CDR3 is made up of 14 amino acids. Germline loops: CDR1 SGHKS, CDR2 YYEKEE (reference sequence).

This clonotype was observed many times. V usage is TRBV20-1 and J usage is TRBJ1-1, with D tentatively TRBD1 (6 bases). Trimming pared 4 bases from V and 2 bases from J, leaving 11 bases between. From germline, CDR1 is DFQATT and CDR2 SNEGSKA (reference sequence). CDR3 size: 13 residues. In DNA form, the CDR3 reads TGCAGTGCTACCACAGGGTTCAACACTGAAGCTTTCTTT. Encoded protein: CSATTGFNTEAFF.

Remarks on this clonotype: One end of the junction is discordant with germline, which a read error may explain. The CDR3 bases are TGCGCCAACAGCTTGGATAGGCCCGGGGAGCTGTTTTTT. It is translated as CANSLDRPGELFF. V is TRBV5-1 and J is TRBJ2-2; the D is unclear. CDR3 size: 13 residues. Germline V CDR1 and CDR2: SGHRS, YFSETQ.

In this sample, this clonotype turned up many times. This rearrangement joins TRBV6-6 to TRBJ1-3; D is possibly TRBD1 (5 bases). Germline CDR1 and CDR2: MNHNY and SVGAGI (reference sequence). CDR3 size: 11 residues. Trimming left V 5 bases short and J 9 bases short, with 8 bases between. The CDR3 region has the DNA TGTGCCAGCAGTCCGGGACGCACCATATATTTT. Protein sequence: CASSPGRTIYF.

On this clonotype: This sequence may be a read error, since a much larger clone differs from it by one base. V gene TRBV5-6 combines with J gene TRBJ1-1, with D hard to call. From germline, CDR1 is SGHDT and CDR2 YYEEEE. Trimming shortened V by 2 bases and J by 4 bases, and 12 bases separated the two germline ends. This CDR3 is 14 amino acids long. CDR3 nucleotide sequence: TGTGCCAGCAGCTTTAGGGTCCGCAGCACTGAAGCTTTCTTT. Encoded protein: CASSFRVRSTEAFF. The full variable domain, its missing parts supplied by reference TRBV5-6 and TRBJ1-1, is DAGVTQSPTHLIKTRGQQVTLRCSPKSGHDTVSWYQQALGQGPQFIFQYYEEEERQRGNFPDRFSGHQFPNYSSELNVNALLLGDSALYLCASSFRVRSTEAFFGQGTRLTVV.

This clonotype has a count of ten or more. The rearrangement joins TRBV20-1 to TRBJ1-6; no clear D. CDR1 and CDR2 from the germline V gene are DFQATT and SNEGSKA (reference sequence). Between the trimmed V and J ends, which lost 0 bases and 4 bases, there was a span of 7 bases. The CDR3 runs to 14 residues. In DNA, the CDR3 is TGCAGTGCTAGAGATGGTCCGTATAATTCACCCCTCCACTTT. Translated: CSARDGPYNSPLHF.

This clonotype is deemed medium-sized. The V gene is TRBV7-2, the J gene TRBJ2-5; D may be TRBD2 (5 bases). Germline CDR1 reads SGHTA; CDR2 reads FQGNSA. The ends were cut back, 5 bases at V and 1 base at J, with 11 bases in the middle. The CDR3 totals 14 residues. The DNA for the CDR3 is TGTGCCAGCAGCCCAGGAGGCCGCCAAGAGACCCAGTACTTC. This encodes CASSPGGRQETQYF.

This clonotype has at least ten counts. V is TRBV20-1 and J is TRBJ2-3; D is perhaps TRBD1 or TRBD2 (5 bases each). The CDR3 is 15 amino acids. Looked up from germline, CDR1 is DFQATT and CDR2 is SNEGSKA (reference sequence). V was pared by 5 bases and J by 1 base, with 16 bases between. In DNA form, the CDR3 reads TGCAGTGCTTCTCCTTCTAGCAGGGGCACAGATACGCAGTATTTT. Its translation: CSASPSSRGTDTQYF.

This clonotype was observed at least ten times. The chain links TRBV12-3 or TRBV12-4 to TRBJ2-4; unclear D gene. The CDR3 runs to 13 residues. The V end lost 3 bases, the J end lost 8 bases, and 11 bases lay between the germline ends. The CDR3 here is CASSLGMRYIQYF. CDR3 DNA sequence: TGTGCCAGCAGTTTGGGGATGAGGTACATTCAGTACTTC.

At least ten counts were recorded for this clonotype. The gene calls are TRBV20-1 and TRBJ1-1; no firm D call. In germline, CDR1 is DFQATT, CDR2 SNEGSKA (reference sequence). V was shortened by 1 base and J by 1 base, with 10 bases between the two germline ends. This CDR3 has 14 amino acids. The CDR3 DNA follows: TGCAGTGCTAGAGTGTGGGGAACGAACACTGAAGCTTTCTTT. Encoded protein: CSARVWGTNTEAFF.